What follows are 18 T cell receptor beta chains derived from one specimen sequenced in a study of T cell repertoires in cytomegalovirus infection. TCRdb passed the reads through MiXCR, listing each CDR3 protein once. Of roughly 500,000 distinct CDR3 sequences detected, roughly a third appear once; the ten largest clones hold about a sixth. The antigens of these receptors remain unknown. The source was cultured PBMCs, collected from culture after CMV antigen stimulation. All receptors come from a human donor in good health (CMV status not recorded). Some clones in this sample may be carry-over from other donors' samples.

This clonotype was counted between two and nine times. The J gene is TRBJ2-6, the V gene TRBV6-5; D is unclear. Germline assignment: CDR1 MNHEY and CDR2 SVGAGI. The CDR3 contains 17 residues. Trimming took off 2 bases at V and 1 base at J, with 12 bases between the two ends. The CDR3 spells CASSYERFLSGANVLTF. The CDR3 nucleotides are TGTGCCAGCAGTTACGAAAGGTTTTTGTCTGGGGCCAACGTCCTGACTTTC.

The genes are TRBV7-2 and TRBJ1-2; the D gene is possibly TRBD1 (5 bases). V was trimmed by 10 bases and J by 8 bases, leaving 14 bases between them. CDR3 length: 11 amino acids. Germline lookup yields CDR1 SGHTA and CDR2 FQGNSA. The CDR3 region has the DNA TGTGCCACCGCCACCCACAGGGGCTACACCTTC. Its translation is CATATHRGYTF.

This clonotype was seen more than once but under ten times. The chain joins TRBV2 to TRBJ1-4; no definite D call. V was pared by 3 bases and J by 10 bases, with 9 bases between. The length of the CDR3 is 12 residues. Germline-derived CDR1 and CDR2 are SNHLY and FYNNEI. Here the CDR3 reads CASSDSYGKLFF. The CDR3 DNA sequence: TGTGCCAGCAGTGACAGTTATGGAAAACTGTTTTTT. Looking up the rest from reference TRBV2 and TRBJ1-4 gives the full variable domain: EPEVTQTPSHQVTQMGQEVILRCVPISNHLYFYWYRQILGQKVEFLVSFYNNEISEKSEIFDDQFSVERPDGSNFTLKIRSTKLEDSAMYFCASSDSYGKLFFGSGTQLSVL.

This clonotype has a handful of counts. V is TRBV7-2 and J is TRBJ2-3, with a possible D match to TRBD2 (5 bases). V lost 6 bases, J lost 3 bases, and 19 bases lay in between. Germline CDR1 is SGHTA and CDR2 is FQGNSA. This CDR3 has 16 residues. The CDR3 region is CASSSAVVGGTDTQYF. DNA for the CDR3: TGTGCCAGCAGTTCAGCGGTGGTAGGCGGGACAGATACGCAGTATTTT.

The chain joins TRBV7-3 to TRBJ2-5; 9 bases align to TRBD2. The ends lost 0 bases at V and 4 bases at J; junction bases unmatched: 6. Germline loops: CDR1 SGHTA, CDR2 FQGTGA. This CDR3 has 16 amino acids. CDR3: CASSLTGLAGTETQYF. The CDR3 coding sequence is TGTGCCAGCAGCTTAACGGGGCTAGCGGGAACAGAGACCCAGTACTTC.

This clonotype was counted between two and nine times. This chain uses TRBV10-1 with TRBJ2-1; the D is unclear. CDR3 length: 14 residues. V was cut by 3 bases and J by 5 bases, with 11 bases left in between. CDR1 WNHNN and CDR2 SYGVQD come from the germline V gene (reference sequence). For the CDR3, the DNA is TGCGCCAGCAGTGAATTCGACACAAACAATGAGCAGTTCTTC. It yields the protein CASSEFDTNNEQFF.

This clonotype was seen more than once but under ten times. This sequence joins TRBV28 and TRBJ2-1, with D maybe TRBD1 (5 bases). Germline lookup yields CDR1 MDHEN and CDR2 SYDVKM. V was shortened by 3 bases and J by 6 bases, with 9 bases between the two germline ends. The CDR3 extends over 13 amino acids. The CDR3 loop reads CASSFRGPNEQFF. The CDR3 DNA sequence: TGTGCCAGCAGTTTTAGGGGTCCCAATGAGCAGTTCTTC.

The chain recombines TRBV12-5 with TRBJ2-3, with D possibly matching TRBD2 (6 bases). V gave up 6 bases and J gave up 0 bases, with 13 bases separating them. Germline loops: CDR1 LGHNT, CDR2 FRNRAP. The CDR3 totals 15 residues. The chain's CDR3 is CASGRGTLSTDTQYF. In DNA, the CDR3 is TGTGCTAGTGGCCGCGGGACCCTGAGCACAGATACGCAGTATTTT.

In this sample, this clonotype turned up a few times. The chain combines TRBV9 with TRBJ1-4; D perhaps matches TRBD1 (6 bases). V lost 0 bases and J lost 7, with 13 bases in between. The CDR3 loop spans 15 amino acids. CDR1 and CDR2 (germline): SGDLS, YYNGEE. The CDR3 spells CASSVDGGAAEKLFF. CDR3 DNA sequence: TGTGCCAGCAGCGTAGATGGGGGGGCAGCTGAAAAACTGTTTTTT.

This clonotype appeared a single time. The CDR3 region is CATSSTSGTSLGDEQFF. The CDR3 nucleotides are TGTGCCACCAGCAGTACTAGCGGGACATCATTGGGCGATGAGCAGTTCTTC. The chain combines TRBV15 with TRBJ2-1; 10 bases are shared with TRBD2. The CDR3 totals 17 residues. V shed 3 bases, J shed 8 bases, and the junction held 13 bases outside the gene matches. Germline CDR1 and CDR2: LNHNV and YYDKDF (reference sequence).

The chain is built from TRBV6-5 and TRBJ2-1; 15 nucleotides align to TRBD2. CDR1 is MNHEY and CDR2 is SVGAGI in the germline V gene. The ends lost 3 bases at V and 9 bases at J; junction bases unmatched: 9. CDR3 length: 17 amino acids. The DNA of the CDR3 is TGTGCCAGCAGTTATTATTCCGGGACTAGCGGGAGGACTGAGCAGTTCTTC. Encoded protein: CASSYYSGTSGRTEQFF.

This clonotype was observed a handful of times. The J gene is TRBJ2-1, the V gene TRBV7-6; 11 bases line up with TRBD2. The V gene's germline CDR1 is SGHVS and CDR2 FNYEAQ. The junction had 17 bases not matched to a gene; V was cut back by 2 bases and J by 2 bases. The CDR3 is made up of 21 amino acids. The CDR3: CASSLPKQGAQTSGTYNEQFF. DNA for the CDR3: TGTGCCAGCAGCTTACCGAAACAGGGGGCTCAGACTAGCGGGACCTACAATGAGCAGTTCTTC.

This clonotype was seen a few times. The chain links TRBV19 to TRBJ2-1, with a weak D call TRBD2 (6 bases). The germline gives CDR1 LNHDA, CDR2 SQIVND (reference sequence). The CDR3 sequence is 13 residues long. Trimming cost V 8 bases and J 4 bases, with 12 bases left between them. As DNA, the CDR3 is TGTGCCAGTGACTCGGGAGTTTACAATGAGCAGTTCTTC. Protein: CASDSGVYNEQFF.

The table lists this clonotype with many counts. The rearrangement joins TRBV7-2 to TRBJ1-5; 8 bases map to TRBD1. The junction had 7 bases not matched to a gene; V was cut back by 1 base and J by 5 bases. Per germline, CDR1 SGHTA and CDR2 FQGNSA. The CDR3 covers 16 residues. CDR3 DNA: TGTGCCAGCAGCTTAGGGGCCAGGGGGCACGATCAGCCCCAGCATTTT. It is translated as CASSLGARGHDQPQHF.

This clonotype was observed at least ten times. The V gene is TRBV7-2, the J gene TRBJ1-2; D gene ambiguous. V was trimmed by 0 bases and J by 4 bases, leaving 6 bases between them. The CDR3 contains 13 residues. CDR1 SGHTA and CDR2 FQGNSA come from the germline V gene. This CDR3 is CASSLATAYGYTF. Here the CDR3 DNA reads TGTGCCAGCAGCTTAGCCACAGCCTATGGCTACACCTTC. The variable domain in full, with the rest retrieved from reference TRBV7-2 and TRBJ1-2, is GAGVSQSPSNKVTEKGKDVELRCDPISGHTALYWYRQSLGQGLEFLIYFQGNSAPDKSGLPSDRFSAERTGGSVSTLTIQRTQQEDSAVYLCASSLATAYGYTFGSGTRLTVV.

The CDR3 spells CASSATTGGSNQPQHF. CDR3 DNA: TGTGCCAGCAGCGCAACGACAGGGGGAAGCAATCAGCCCCAGCATTTT. The genes are TRBV3-1 and TRBJ1-5; 9 bases are a match to TRBD1. From germline, CDR1 is LGHDT and CDR2 YNNKEL (reference sequence). This CDR3 spans 16 amino acids. Trimming cost V 5 bases and J 1 base; bases outside gene matches: 6.

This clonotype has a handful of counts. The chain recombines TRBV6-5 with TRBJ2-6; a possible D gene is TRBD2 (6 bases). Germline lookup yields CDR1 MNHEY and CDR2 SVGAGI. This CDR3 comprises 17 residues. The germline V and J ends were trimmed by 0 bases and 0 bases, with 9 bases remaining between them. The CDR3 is CASSYSGRGSGANVLTF. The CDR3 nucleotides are TGTGCCAGCAGTTACTCGGGGCGGGGCTCTGGGGCCAACGTCCTGACTTTC.

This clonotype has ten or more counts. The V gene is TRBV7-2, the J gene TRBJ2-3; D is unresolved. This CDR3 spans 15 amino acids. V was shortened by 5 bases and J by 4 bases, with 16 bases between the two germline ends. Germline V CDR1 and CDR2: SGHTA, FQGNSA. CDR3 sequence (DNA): TGTGCCAGCAGCCAAGGTGCAGGTAGGGCAGATACGCAGTATTTT. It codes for CASSQGAGRADTQYF.